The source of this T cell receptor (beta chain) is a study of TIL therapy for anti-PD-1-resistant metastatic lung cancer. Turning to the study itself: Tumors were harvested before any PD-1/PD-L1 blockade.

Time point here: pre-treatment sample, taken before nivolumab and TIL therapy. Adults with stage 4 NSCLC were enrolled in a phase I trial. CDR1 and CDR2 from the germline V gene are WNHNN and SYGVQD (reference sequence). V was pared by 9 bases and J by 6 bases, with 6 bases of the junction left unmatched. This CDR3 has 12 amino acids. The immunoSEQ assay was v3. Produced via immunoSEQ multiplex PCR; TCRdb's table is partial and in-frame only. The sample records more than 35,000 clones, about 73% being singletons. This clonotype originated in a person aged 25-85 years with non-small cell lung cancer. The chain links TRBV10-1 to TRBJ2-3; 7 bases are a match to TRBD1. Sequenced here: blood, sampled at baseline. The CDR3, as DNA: TGCGCCAGTAAAACAGGGGTGGATACGCAGTATTTT. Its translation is CASKTGVDTQYF.